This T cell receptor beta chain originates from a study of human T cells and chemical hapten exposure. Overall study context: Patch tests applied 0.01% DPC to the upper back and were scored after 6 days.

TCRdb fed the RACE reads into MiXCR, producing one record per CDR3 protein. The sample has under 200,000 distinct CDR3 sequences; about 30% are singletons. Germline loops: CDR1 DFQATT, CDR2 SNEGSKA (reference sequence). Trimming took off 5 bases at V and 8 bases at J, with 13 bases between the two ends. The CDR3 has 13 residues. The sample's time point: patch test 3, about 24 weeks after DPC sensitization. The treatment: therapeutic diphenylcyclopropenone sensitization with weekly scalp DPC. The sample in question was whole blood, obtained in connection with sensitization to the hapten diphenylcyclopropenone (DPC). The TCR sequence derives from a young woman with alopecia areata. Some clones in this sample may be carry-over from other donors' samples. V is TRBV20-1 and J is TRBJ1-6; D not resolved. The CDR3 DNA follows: TGCAGTGCTCAGACGGAACCGGATTCACCCCTCCACTTT. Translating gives CSAQTEPDSPLHF.